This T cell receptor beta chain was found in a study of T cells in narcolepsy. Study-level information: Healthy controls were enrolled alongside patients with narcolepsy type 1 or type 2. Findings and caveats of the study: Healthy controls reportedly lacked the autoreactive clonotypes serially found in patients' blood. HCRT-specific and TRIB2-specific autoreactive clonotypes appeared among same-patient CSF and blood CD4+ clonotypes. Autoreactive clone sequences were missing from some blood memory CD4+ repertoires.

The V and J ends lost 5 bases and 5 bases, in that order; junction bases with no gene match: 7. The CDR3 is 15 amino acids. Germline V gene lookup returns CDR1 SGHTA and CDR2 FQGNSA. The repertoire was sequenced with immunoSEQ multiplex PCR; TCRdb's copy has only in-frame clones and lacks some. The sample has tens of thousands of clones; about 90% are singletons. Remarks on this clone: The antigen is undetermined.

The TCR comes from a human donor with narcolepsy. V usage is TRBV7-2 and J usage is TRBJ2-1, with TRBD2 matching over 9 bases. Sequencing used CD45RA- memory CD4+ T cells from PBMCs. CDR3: CASSKTSGLNNEQFF. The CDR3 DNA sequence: TGTGCCAGCAGCAAGACTAGCGGATTAAACAATGAGCAGTTCTTC.